These T cell receptor beta chains were read from a single sample in a study of identifying expanded T cells in peripheral blood. TCRdb keeps only in-frame clones here, not all; method: immunoSEQ multiplex PCR. Among about 110,000 clones listed, about 87% were seen once. The material sequenced was blood. The receptors were sampled from a person between 18 and 75 years old in good health. Each CDR3 is given with its conserved first and last residue. Fields, in order: J gene, clone size, V gene, CDR3 length, D gene, CDR3 DNA, CDR3 protein. A D gene is named only where the DNA matches it firmly. Where a row states a size, it is once, few, many or the class of an expanded clone; other rows omit it.

J: TRBJ2-1; size: once; V: TRBV10-1; length: 16; D: .; DNA: TGCGCCAGCAGTGAATGGAGGGGCGCCTCCTACAATGAGCAGTTCTTC; CDR3: CASSEWRGASYNEQFF
J: TRBJ1-6; size: .; V: TRBV18; length: 15; D: .; DNA: TGTGCCAGCTCCCCGGGACCGGGATTGGGATCACCCCTCCACTTT; CDR3: CASSPGPGLGSPLHF
J: TRBJ2-5; size: .; V: TRBV10-3; length: 13; D: .; DNA: TGTGCCATCAGTGAAGAAAGTAAAGAGACCCAGTACTTC; CDR3: CAISEESKETQYF
J: TRBJ2-7; size: .; V: TRBV11-2; length: 14; D: .; DNA: TGTGCCAGCAGCTTATGGGTCAGAGACTACGAGCAGTACTTC; CDR3: CASSLWVRDYEQYF
J: TRBJ2-1; size: .; V: TRBV28; length: 15; D: TRBD1; DNA: TGTGCCAGCAGTTCACCCGGGACAGGGAACAATGAGCAGTTCTTC; CDR3: CASSSPGTGNNEQFF
J: TRBJ1-2; size: .; V: TRBV19; length: 12; D: .; DNA: TGTGCCAGTAGCCGGGACAACTATGGCTACACCTTC; CDR3: CASSRDNYGYTF
J: TRBJ1-1; size: .; V: TRBV19; length: 15; D: TRBD1; DNA: TGTGCCAGTATAAGAGGGACAGGGGTTGACACTGAAGCTTTCTTT; CDR3: CASIRGTGVDTEAFF
J: TRBJ2-3; size: .; V: TRBV7-3; length: 15; D: TRBD2; DNA: TGTGCCAGCAGCCCGCAGGGGCGGGGGGCAGATACGCAGTATTTT; CDR3: CASSPQGRGADTQYF
J: TRBJ2-2; size: .; V: TRBV30; length: 14; D: .; DNA: TGTGCCTGGATTCATTCCGGACTCCCCGGGGAGCTGTTTTTT; CDR3: CAWIHSGLPGELFF
J: TRBJ1-1; size: once; V: TRBV29-1; length: 11; D: .; DNA: TGCAGCGTAGCCACAGGGAGTGAAGCTTTCTTT; CDR3: CSVATGSEAFF
J: TRBJ1-6; size: .; V: TRBV7-6; length: 15; D: TRBD1; DNA: TGTGCCAGCAGCCCAGGACAGGGGGGTTATTCACCCCTCCACTTT; CDR3: CASSPGQGGYSPLHF
J: TRBJ1-4; size: .; V: TRBV5-1; length: 14; D: .; DNA: TGCGCCAGCAGCTTGTCCGCAACTAATGAAAAACTGTTTTTT; CDR3: CASSLSATNEKLFF
J: TRBJ2-5; size: .; V: TRBV5-1; length: 14; D: TRBD2; DNA: TGCGCCAGCGGCCTTTTAGCGGGACAAGAGACCCAGTACTTC; CDR3: CASGLLAGQETQYF
J: TRBJ2-1; size: few; V: TRBV4-2; length: 15; D: .; DNA: TGTGCCAGCAAGGTTGTACAGAGCTCCTACAATGAGCAGTTCTTC; CDR3: CASKVVQSSYNEQFF
J: TRBJ2-3; size: .; V: TRBV5-5; length: 14; D: TRBD1; DNA: TGTGCCAGCAGCTTGCGGACAGGAACAGATACGCAGTATTTT; CDR3: CASSLRTGTDTQYF
J: TRBJ2-5; size: .; V: TRBV5-4; length: 15; D: TRBD2; DNA: TGTGCCAGCAGCCTCGGACTAGCGGGGCCTGAGACCCAGTACTTC; CDR3: CASSLGLAGPETQYF
J: TRBJ2-3; size: .; V: TRBV6-4; length: 13; D: TRBD2; DNA: TGTGCCAGCAGTGACGCGGGGGCAGATACGCAGTATTTT; CDR3: CASSDAGADTQYF
J: TRBJ1-6; size: .; V: TRBV30; length: 15; D: TRBD1; DNA: TGTGCCTGGACCCTCGGGACAGGGTCGGTATCACCCCTCCACTTT; CDR3: CAWTLGTGSVSPLHF
J: TRBJ2-7; size: .; V: TRBV27; length: 13; D: .; DNA: TGTGCCAGCAGTTTCGGCGGAAGATACGAGCAGTACTTC; CDR3: CASSFGGRYEQYF
J: TRBJ2-5; size: .; V: TRBV11-2; length: 18; D: TRBD2; DNA: TGTGCCAGCAGCTTAGGAGAGGTGGCTAGCGGGGCGCAGGAGACCCAGTACTTC; CDR3: CASSLGEVASGAQETQYF
J: TRBJ2-7; size: .; V: TRBV13; length: 14; D: TRBD1; DNA: TGTGCCAGCAGCTCCCTACAGGGGGCTGGTGAGCAGTACTTC; CDR3: CASSSLQGAGEQYF
J: TRBJ2-3; size: .; V: TRBV7-3; length: 12; D: .; DNA: TGTGCCAGCAGATTCCGAGCAGATACGCAGTATTTT; CDR3: CASRFRADTQYF